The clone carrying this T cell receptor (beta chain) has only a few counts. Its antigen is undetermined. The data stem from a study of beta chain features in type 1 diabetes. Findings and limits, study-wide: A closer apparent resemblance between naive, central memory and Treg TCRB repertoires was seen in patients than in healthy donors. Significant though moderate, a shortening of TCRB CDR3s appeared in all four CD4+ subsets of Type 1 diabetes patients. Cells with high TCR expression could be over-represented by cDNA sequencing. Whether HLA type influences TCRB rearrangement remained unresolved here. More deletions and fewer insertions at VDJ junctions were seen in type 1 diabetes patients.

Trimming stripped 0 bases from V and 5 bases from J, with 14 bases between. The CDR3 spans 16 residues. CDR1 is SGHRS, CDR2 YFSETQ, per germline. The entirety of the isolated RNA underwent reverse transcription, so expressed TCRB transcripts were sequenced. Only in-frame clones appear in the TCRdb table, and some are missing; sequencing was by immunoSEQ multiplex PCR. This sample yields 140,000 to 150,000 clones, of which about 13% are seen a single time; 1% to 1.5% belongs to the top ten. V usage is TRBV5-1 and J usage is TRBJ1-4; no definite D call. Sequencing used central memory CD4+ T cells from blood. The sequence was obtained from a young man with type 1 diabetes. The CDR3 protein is CASSLEAGPLNEKLFF. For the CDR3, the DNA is TGCGCCAGCAGCTTGGAGGCCGGCCCATTGAATGAAAAACTGTTTTTT.